A single sample is the source of the 14 T cell receptor beta chains below, sequenced in a study of blood T cell repertoires in COVID-19. The table came from immunoSEQ multiplex PCR; TCRdb's copy has only in-frame clones and leaves some out. The sample includes about 250,000 clones, around 89% of them seen just once. Material for sequencing was PBMCs or T cells enriched from blood (not recorded which). The receptors come from a man in his forties or fifties who had recovered from COVID-19.

This rearrangement joins TRBV2 to TRBJ2-7, with 10 positions matching TRBD2. The CDR3 runs to 14 residues. Losses at the gene ends were 6 bases for V and 4 bases for J; bases not matched to a gene: 6. The germline V gene has CDR1 SNHLY and CDR2 FYNNEI. CDR3 residues: CASRPAGGPYEQYF. The CDR3 coding sequence is TGTGCCAGCAGACCAGCGGGAGGGCCGTACGAGCAGTACTTC.

This chain connects TRBV9 to TRBJ1-5; D not resolved. The V end lost 5 bases, the J end lost 4 bases, and 19 bases lay between the germline ends. The CDR3 is 16 residues long. In germline, CDR1 is SGDLS, CDR2 YYNGEE. The CDR3 coding sequence is TGTGCCAGCAGTAGAAACCCACAGACGAGTAATCAGCCCCAGCATTTT. Residues: CASSRNPQTSNQPQHF.

Here the CDR3 DNA reads TGTGCCAGCAGCGGTAGCGGGATAAGCGACATTCAGTACTTC. Translated, it gives CASSGSGISDIQYF. The chain has TRBV9 and TRBJ2-4, with 8 bases aligning to TRBD2. The CDR3 has 14 amino acids. V was clipped by 3 bases and J by 8 bases; unmatched bases: 7. Germline assignment: CDR1 SGDLS and CDR2 YYNGEE.

A note on this clone: An end of the junction differs from the germline gene, which may be a read error. The chain is built from TRBV7-2 and TRBJ2-7; the D gene is possibly TRBD2 (5 bases). Germline V gives CDR1 SGHTA, CDR2 FQGNSA. There are 12 residues in the CDR3. The CDR3 sequence: CASSSAGPLKHF. The CDR3 DNA reads as TGTGCCAGCAGCTCTGCGGGCCCGCTAAAGCACTTC.

The chain is built from TRBV27 and TRBJ2-2; TRBD1 aligns across 8 bases. The V gene's germline CDR1 is MNHEY and CDR2 SMNVEV (reference sequence). CDR3 length: 18 amino acids. Unmatched junction bases numbered 7, after V lost 0 bases and J lost 1 base. CDR3: CASSLSYSGTGNTGELFF. CDR3 sequence (DNA): TGTGCCAGCAGTTTATCGTACTCCGGGACAGGGAACACCGGGGAGCTGTTTTTT.

This clone was observed once. The chain is built from TRBV6-5 and TRBJ1-2; 7 bases are a match to TRBD1. This CDR3 is 14 amino acids long. Germline values: CDR1 MNHEY, CDR2 SVGAGI. The trim removed 2 bases at V and 0 bases at J, leaving 0 bases unmatched. The CDR3 nucleotides read TGTGCCAGCAGTTACACAGGGGCTAACTATGGCTACACCTTC. It codes for CASSYTGANYGYTF.

The rearrangement uses TRBV27 and TRBJ1-6; D gene ambiguous. From germline, CDR1 is MNHEY and CDR2 SMNVEV (reference sequence). The CDR3 consists of 15 residues. V was pared by 6 bases and J by 1 base, with 10 bases between. The CDR3 DNA reads TGTGCCAGCAGCTTTAGCTGGTCCTATAATTCACCCCTCCACTTT. It yields the protein CASSFSWSYNSPLHF.

This chain joins TRBV11-3 and TRBJ1-2; perhaps TRBD1 as D (5 bases). Looked up from germline, CDR1 is SGHNT and CDR2 is YENEEA. V gave up 0 bases and J gave up 4 bases, with 9 bases separating them. The CDR3 has 14 amino acids. DNA for the CDR3: TGTGCCAGCAGCTTAGAAGGACACCTCTATGGCTACACCTTC. It codes for CASSLEGHLYGYTF. The full variable domain, with the rest looked up from reference TRBV11-3 and TRBJ1-2, is EAGVVQSPRYKIIEKKQPVAFWCNPISGHNTLYWYLQNLGQGPELLIRYENEEAVDDSQLPKDRFSAERLKGVDSTLKIQPAELGDSAVYLCASSLEGHLYGYTFGSGTRLTVV.

J is TRBJ2-5 and V is TRBV7-6; D is possibly TRBD2 (9 bases). Germline CDR1 and CDR2: SGHVS and FNYEAQ. The CDR3 length is 18 residues. V was shortened by 1 base and J by 7 bases, with 25 bases between the two germline ends. CDR3 protein: CASSLGQGATSGLVTQYF. The DNA of the CDR3 is TGTGCCAGCAGCTTAGGGCAGGGGGCGACTAGCGGCCTGGTGACCCAGTACTTC.

The chain carries TRBV6-5 and TRBJ1-5; unclear D gene. V was shortened by 5 bases and J by 7 bases, with 18 bases between the two germline ends. Per germline, CDR1 MNHEY and CDR2 SVGAGI. The CDR3 covers 15 residues. The DNA for the CDR3 is TGTGCCAGCAGTAAGATAGTGGAGGGCTGGCAGCCCCAGCATTTT. Translated, it gives CASSKIVEGWQPQHF.

CDR3 bases: TGCGCCAGCAGCCCGCCGGGACTAGCGGGGAGGGGGCAGTTCTTC. Translated, it gives CASSPPGLAGRGQFF. The chain joins TRBV4-3 to TRBJ2-1; 13 bases are a match to TRBD2. The CDR3 is made up of 15 amino acids. Germline loops: CDR1 LGHNA, CDR2 YSLEER. The ends lost 4 bases at V and 12 bases at J; junction bases unmatched: 9.

The rearrangement links TRBV2 to TRBJ2-3, with 10 bases matching TRBD2. CDR3 length equals 15 residues. Germline V gene sequence: CDR1 SNHLY, CDR2 FYNNEI. Trimming removed 6 bases from V and 7 bases from J; junction bases left unmatched: 10. The CDR3, as DNA: TGTGCCAGCAGGGAAACTAGCGGGGCCCTATATACGCAGTATTTT. Its translation is CASRETSGALYTQYF. Together with reference TRBV2 and TRBJ2-3, the CDR3 gives the full variable domain: EPEVTQTPSHQVTQMGQEVILRCVPISNHLYFYWYRQILGQKVEFLVSFYNNEISEKSEIFDDQFSVERPDGSNFTLKIRSTKLEDSAMYFCASRETSGALYTQYFGPGTRLTVL.

This chain's CDR3 is CASRVARDTADYEQYF. As DNA, the CDR3 is TGCGCCAGCAGAGTAGCCCGGGACACGGCCGATTACGAGCAGTACTTC. The gene calls are TRBV10-1 and TRBJ2-7; perhaps TRBD1 as D (6 bases). The CDR3 contains 16 residues. Germline lookup yields CDR1 WNHNN and CDR2 SYGVQD (reference sequence). The V gene lost 6 bases and the J gene lost 4 bases, with 22 bases spanning the gap.

The V call is TRBV12-1, the J call TRBJ1-1; TRBD1, the D gene given by the table, was not confirmed from the DNA. TRBV12-1 is listed as a pseudogene. The CDR3 is 18 amino acids. CDR3 sequence reads: CASSSWDRRTKFNTEAFF. CDR3 coding DNA: TGTGCCAGCAGCTCTTGGGACAGGCGAACGAAATTCAACACTGAAGCTTTCTTT.